These 4 T cell receptor beta chains came from one sample sequenced in a study of T cells after yellow fever vaccination (dated by TCRdb to the late 2010s). What this sample's treatment or condition label stands for: live attenuated yellow fever vaccine strain. The library relied on 5' RACE. Sequencing relied on an Illumina HiSeq 2500. TCRdb itself trimmed the public reads at Q25 with fastp, ran MiXCR and retained productive beta chains. Every distinct CDR3 protein forms one entry, paired with its most common genes and DNA. A total of some 300,000 distinct CDR3 sequences appear in this sample, 8% to 9.5% of them only once. Clones ranked in the top ten supply roughly 15% of the sample. Here the sequenced sample was PBMCs, taken approximately 40 days after the first yellow fever vaccination. The origin of the receptors is a man younger than 30 who received the YFV17D yellow fever vaccine.

In its sample, this clonotype was seen once. Because the CDR3 is missing its conserved closing phenylalanine or tryptophan, this is likely a read error. The chain couples TRBV4-1 to TRBJ1-4; D call uncertain. CDR1 and CDR2 (germline): MGHRA, YSYEKL. CDR3 length: 17 residues. Trimming cost V 7 bases and J 3 bases, with 21 bases left between them. The CDR3 here is CASTKIVRRSSNEKLFS. CDR3 DNA: TGCGCCAGCACCAAGATTGTCAGGAGGTCGTCTAATGAAAAACTGTTTTCT.

The gene calls are TRBV9 and TRBJ1-2; TRBD1 might be the D (5 bases). The V end lost 6 bases, the J end lost 6 bases, and 24 bases lay between the germline ends. The CDR3 totals 16 residues. Germline loops: CDR1 SGDLS, CDR2 YYNGEE. The CDR3 reads CASTKQVGVTVNGYTF. As DNA, the CDR3 is TGTGCCAGCACCAAGCAGGTGGGGGTAACGGTGAATGGCTACACCTTC.

This clonotype was found once. This chain links TRBV4-1 with TRBJ2-1; TRBD1 matches 7 bases. The CDR3 is 14 amino acids. V trimming: 1 base; J trimming: 8 bases; junction bases outside the gene matches: 5. Germline CDR1 reads MGHRA; CDR2 reads YSYEKL. DNA for the CDR3: TGCGCCAGCAGCCAAGTGGACAGGCTCGATGAGCAGTTCTTC. Its translation: CASSQVDRLDEQFF.

This clonotype was detected ten times or more. The junction and the germline gene differ at one end; a read error may be behind it. The chain recombines TRBV7-7 with TRBJ2-1; 8 nucleotides align to TRBD2. The germline CDR1 and CDR2 sequences are SSHAT and FNYEAQ (reference sequence). CDR3 length: 14 residues. CDR3 bases: TGTGCTAGCAGTCGGGGGGGTCAGTTTGATGAGCAGTTCTTC. Translating gives CASSRGGQFDEQFF.